The following is a TCR beta chain sequence with its context. The antigen is unknown. This record comes from a study of T cells in localized non-small cell lung cancer. Findings and caveats of the study: Tumor showed lower T cell clonality than uninvolved adjacent lung, where it was highest. Blood T cell density predicted longer survival; adjacent-lung clonality, shorter.

Repertoires were generated with immunoSEQ multiplex PCR, while TCRdb's copy carries only in-frame clones and drops some. Of 50,000 or so clones in the sample, roughly 80% were seen once. Per the germline V gene, CDR1 is MDHEN and CDR2 is SYDVKM. The CDR3 runs to 14 residues. The J segment lost 1 base and the V segment lost 8 bases, leaving 0 bases of the junction unmatched. The sequence came from a woman aged 40-70 years with stage II lung adenocarcinoma. This specimen was PBMCs, taken before any cancer treatment. The rearrangement joins TRBV28 to TRBJ2-2, with TRBD2 identical over 11 bases. The CDR3 coding sequence is TGTGCCAGCCTAGCGGGGGGGAACACCGGGGAGCTGTTTTTT. It encodes CASLAGGNTGELFF.